This T cell receptor (beta chain) was sequenced during a study of blood T cells in healthy people across ages. The length of the CDR3 is 15 residues. Germline V gene sequence: CDR1 LGHDT, CDR2 YNNKEL (reference sequence). J lost 4 bases, V lost 1 base, and 5 bases had no gene match. There are a few counts of this clonotype. Then a second PCR, running about 6 to 12 cycles, was carried out with a sample-barcoded 5' primer and a J-beta primer mix. Through a template-switch adaptor with 12 random nucleotides, each cDNA molecule received a tag. One entry per CDR3 protein results from TCRdb running MiXCR on the 5' RACE reads. The sample lists fewer than 600,000 distinct CDR3 sequences; roughly a quarter were seen once. The same sample was also studied in work on T cells of mothers and their children. As that report states: The shaping of TCR recombination output by thymic selection is similar in related and unrelated pairs.

Input material: blood. This rearrangement joins TRBV3-1 to TRBJ2-5, with 8 bases matching TRBD1. This clonotype was sampled from a boy aged 2-15 years in good health. The chain's CDR3 is CASSQARGLVETQYF. In nucleotides, the CDR3 is TGTGCCAGCAGCCAAGCCAGGGGGCTGGTAGAGACCCAGTACTTC.